The next 3 T cell receptor beta chains were all read from a single sample in a study of cytomegalovirus exposure and HLA in healthy donors. 13 Jbeta primers and 60 Vbeta primers were used for the PCR. Profiling relied on immunoSEQ multiplex PCR, and the TCRdb table lists in-frame clones only, not all of them. The repertoire consists of over 150,000 clones, with almost 80% occurring once and the leading ten covering roughly 1.3%. The specimen sequenced was PBMCs. Source of these receptors: a woman aged 50 to 60 in good health and CMV-seronegative.

The chain combines TRBV4-3 with TRBJ2-1; 12 nucleotides agree with TRBD2. The trim removed 0 bases at V and 0 bases at J, leaving 6 bases unmatched. This CDR3 comprises 19 residues. Germline V gives CDR1 LGHNA, CDR2 YSLEER. DNA of the CDR3: TGCGCCAGCAGCCAAGAGATGACTAGCGGGAGCCCCTCCTACAATGAGCAGTTCTTC. Protein sequence: CASSQEMTSGSPSYNEQFF.

The rearrangement uses TRBV7-8 and TRBJ2-7; TRBD2 matches at 15 bases. V trimming: 4 bases; J trimming: 3 bases; junction bases outside the gene matches: 10. CDR1 and CDR2 from the germline V gene are SGHVS and FQNEAQ. CDR3 length: 18 amino acids. CDR3: CASSYEGLAGGLGYEQYF. CDR3 DNA: TGTGCCAGCAGCTACGAGGGACTAGCGGGGGGCCTGGGCTACGAGCAGTACTTC. The whole variable domain, remainder taken from reference TRBV7-8 and TRBJ2-7, is GAGVSQSPRYKVAKRGQDVALRCDPISGHVSLFWYQQALGQGPEFLTYFQNEAQLDKSGLPSDRFFAERPEGSVSTLKIQRTQQEDSAVYLCASSYEGLAGGLGYEQYFGPGTRLTVT.

The chain joins TRBV5-1 to TRBJ1-2; 8 bases fit TRBD1. The V gene end was trimmed by 0 bases and the J gene end by 6 bases; junction bases not matched to a gene: 13. The CDR3 runs to 17 residues. CDR1 SGHRS and CDR2 YFSETQ come from the germline V gene. CDR3 loop: CASSLGSDRDRADGYTF. The CDR3 bases are TGCGCCAGCAGCTTGGGCTCGGACAGGGATCGGGCGGATGGCTACACCTTC.